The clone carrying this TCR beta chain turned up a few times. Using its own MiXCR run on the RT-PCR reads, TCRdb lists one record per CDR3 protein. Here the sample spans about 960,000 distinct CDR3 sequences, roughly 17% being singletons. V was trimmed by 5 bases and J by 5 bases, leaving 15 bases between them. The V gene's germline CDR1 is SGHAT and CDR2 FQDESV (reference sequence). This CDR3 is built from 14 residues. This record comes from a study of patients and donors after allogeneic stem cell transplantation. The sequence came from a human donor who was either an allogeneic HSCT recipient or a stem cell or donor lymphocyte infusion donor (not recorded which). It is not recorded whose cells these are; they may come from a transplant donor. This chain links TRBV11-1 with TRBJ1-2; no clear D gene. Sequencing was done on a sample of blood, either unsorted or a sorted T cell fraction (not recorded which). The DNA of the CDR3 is TGTGCCAGCAGCGAGTCGGGTGATTGGTATGGCTACACCTTC. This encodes CASSESGDWYGYTF.